This record looks at one TCR beta chain sequence and its context. The antigen is unknown. This entry belongs to a study of T cells after posttransplantation cyclophosphamide. Study-wide findings and caveats: Skin or GI-infiltrating T cells shared few TRB sequences with blood.

This CDR3 is 14 amino acids long. Treatment was busulfan-fludarabine conditioning, a marrow graft, and cyclophosphamide on days +3 and +4. The table came from immunoSEQ multiplex PCR; TCRdb's copy has only in-frame clones and leaves some out. The data contain over 8,500 clones, 70% to 90% of them singletons. The TCR originated in a female patient aged 45-60 years who received an allogeneic stem cell transplant from a related donor, was CMV-positive, and had no GVHD. Some T cells may possibly be graft donor cells. V is TRBV21-1 and J is TRBJ1-1; TRBD1, the table's D call, was not compared with the DNA. TRBV21-1 is termed a pseudogene. The specimen was PBMCs, collected after allogeneic stem cell transplant with posttransplant cyclophosphamide. CDR3 loop: CASSKETVGTEAFF. DNA for the CDR3: TGTGCCAGCAGCAAAGAAACAGTAGGCACTGAAGCTTTCTTT.